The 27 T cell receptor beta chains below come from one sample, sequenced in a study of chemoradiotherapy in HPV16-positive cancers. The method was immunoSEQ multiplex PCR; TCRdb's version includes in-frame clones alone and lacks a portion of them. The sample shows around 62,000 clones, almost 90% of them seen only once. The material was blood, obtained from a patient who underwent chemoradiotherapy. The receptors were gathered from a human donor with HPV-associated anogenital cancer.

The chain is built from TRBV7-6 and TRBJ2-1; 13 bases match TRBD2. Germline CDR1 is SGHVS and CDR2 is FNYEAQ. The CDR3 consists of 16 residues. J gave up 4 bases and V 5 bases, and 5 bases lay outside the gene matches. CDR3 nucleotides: TGTGCCAGCAGCCCCCCGGGACTAGCGGGGTACAATGAGCAGTTCTTC. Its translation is CASSPPGLAGYNEQFF.

CDR3 protein: CASRDYSNQPQHF. CDR3 nucleotide sequence: TGTGCCAGCAGAGACTATAGCAATCAGCCCCAGCATTTT. J is TRBJ1-5 and V is TRBV28; D ambiguous. The CDR3 covers 13 residues. V lost 6 bases to trimming and J lost 0 bases, with 6 bases between them. Per germline, CDR1 MDHEN and CDR2 SYDVKM.

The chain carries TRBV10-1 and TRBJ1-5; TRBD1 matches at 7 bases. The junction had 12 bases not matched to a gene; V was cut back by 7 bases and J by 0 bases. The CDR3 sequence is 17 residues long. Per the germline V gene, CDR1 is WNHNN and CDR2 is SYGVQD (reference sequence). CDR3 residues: CASTTPTGTYSNQPQHF. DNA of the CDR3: TGCGCCAGCACCACGCCGACAGGGACTTATAGCAATCAGCCCCAGCATTTT.

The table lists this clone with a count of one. CDR3 sequence (DNA): TGTGCCAGTAGTATAGGGGTCGAGATGAACACTGAAGCTTTCTTT. Translating it yields CASSIGVEMNTEAFF. The V call is TRBV19, the J call TRBJ1-1, with D uncertain. Germline V gene data show CDR1 as LNHDA and CDR2 as SQIVND (reference sequence). The germline V and J ends were trimmed by 1 base and 0 bases, with 9 bases remaining between them. CDR3 length: 15 amino acids.

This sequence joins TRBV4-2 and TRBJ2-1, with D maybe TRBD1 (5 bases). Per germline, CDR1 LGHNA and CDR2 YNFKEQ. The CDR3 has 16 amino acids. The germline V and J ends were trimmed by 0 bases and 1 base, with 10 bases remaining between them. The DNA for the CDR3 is TGTGCCAGCAGCCAAGAATTGGCAGGGTCCTACAATGAGCAGTTCTTC. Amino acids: CASSQELAGSYNEQFF.

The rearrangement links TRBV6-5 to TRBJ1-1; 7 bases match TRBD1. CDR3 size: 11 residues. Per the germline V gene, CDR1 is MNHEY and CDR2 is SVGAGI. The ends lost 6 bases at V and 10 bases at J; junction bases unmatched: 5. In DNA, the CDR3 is TGTGCCAGCAGCAATAACAGGGGAGCTTTCTTT. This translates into CASSNNRGAFF.

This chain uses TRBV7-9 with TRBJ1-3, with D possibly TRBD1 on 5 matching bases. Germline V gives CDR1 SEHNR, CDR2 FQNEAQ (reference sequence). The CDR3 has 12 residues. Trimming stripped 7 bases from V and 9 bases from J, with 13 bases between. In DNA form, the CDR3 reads TGTGCCAGCACTTCCGGGGGATCCACCATATATTTT. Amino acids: CASTSGGSTIYF.

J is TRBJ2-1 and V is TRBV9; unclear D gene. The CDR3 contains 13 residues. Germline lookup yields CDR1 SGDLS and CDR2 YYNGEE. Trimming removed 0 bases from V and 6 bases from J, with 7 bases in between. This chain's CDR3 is CASSVGPTNEQFF. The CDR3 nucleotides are TGTGCCAGCAGCGTAGGACCCACCAATGAGCAGTTCTTC. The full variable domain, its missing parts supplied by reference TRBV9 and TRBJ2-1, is DSGVTQTPKHLITATGQRVTLRCSPRSGDLSVYWYQQSLDQGLQFLIQYYNGEERAKGNILERFSAQQFPDLHSELNLSSLELGDSALYFCASSVGPTNEQFFGPGTRLTVL.

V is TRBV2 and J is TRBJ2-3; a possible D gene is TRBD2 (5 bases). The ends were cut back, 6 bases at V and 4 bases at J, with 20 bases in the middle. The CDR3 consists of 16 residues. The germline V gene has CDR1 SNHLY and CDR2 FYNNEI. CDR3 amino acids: CASRATGLGSADTQYF. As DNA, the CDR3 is TGTGCCAGCAGGGCTACCGGACTGGGTTCGGCAGATACGCAGTATTTT.

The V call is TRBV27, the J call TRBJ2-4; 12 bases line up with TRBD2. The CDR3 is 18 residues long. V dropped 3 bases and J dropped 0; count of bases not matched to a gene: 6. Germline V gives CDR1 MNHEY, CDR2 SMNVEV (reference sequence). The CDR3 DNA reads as TGTGCCAGCAGTTTCTCTCTAGCGGGGGGGCTAGCCAAAAACATTCAGTACTTC. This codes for CASSFSLAGGLAKNIQYF.

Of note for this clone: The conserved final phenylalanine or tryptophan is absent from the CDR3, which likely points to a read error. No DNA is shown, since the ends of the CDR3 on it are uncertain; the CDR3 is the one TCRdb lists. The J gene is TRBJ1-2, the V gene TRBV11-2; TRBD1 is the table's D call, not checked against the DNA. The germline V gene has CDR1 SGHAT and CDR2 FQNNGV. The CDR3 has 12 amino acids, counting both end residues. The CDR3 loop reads CASSLEGQGLSV.

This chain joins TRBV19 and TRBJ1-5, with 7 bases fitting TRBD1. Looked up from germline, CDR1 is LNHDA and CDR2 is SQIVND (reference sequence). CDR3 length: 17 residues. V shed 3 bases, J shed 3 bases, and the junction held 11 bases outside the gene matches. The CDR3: CASSINPGQRINQPQHF. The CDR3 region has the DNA TGTGCCAGTAGTATCAACCCGGGACAGAGGATCAATCAGCCCCAGCATTTT.

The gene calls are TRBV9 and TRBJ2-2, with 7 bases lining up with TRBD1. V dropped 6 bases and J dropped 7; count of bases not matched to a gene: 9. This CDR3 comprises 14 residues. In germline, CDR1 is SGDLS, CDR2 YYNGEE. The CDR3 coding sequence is TGTGCCAGCAACGCTGGACAGGCGGGCGGGGAGCTGTTTTTT. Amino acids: CASNAGQAGGELFF.

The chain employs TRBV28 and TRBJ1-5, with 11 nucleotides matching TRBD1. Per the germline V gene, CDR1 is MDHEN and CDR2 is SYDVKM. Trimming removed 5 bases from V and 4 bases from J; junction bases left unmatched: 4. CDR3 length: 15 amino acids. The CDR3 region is CASSPGQGVNQPQHF. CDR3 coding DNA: TGTGCCAGCAGTCCGGGACAGGGGGTTAATCAGCCCCAGCATTTT.

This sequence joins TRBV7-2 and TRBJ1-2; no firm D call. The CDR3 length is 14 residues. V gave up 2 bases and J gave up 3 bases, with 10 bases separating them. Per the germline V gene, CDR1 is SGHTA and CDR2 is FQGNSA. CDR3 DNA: TGTGCCAGCAGCTTAAGGACCCGGGACTATGGCTACACCTTC. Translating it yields CASSLRTRDYGYTF.

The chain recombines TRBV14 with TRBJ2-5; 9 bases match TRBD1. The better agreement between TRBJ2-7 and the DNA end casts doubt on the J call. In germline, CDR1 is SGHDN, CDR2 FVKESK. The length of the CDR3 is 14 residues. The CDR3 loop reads CASSYGTGSLEQYF. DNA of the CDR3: TGTGCCAGCAGCTACGGGACAGGGTCCCTCGAGCAGTACTTC.

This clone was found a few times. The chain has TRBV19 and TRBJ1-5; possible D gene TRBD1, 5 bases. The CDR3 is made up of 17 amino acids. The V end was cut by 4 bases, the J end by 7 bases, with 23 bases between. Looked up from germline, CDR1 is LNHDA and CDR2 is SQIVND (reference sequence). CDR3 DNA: TGTGCCAGTAGTACCTTAAGTGGTGTGGGGCTTGAGCAGCCCCAGCATTTT. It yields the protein CASSTLSGVGLEQPQHF.

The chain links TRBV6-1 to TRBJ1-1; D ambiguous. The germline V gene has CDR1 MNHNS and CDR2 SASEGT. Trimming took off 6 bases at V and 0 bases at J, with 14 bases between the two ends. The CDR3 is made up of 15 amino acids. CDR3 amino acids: CASRKGQHLNTEAFF. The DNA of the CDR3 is TGTGCCAGCAGGAAAGGTCAACACTTGAACACTGAAGCTTTCTTT.

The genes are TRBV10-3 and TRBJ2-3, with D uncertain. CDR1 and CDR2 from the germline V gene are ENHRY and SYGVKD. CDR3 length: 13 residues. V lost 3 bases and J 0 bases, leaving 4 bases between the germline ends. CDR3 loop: CAISDASTDTQYF. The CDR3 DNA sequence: TGTGCCATCAGTGATGCGAGCACAGATACGCAGTATTTT.

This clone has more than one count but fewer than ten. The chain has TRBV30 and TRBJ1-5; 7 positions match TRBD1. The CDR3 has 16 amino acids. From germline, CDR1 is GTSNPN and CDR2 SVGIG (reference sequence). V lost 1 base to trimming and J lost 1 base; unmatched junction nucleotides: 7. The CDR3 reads CAWSDTTGTSNQPQHF. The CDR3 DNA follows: TGTGCCTGGAGTGACACGACAGGGACCAGCAATCAGCCCCAGCATTTT. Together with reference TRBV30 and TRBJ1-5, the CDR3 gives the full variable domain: SQTIHQWPATLVQPVGSPLSLECTVEGTSNPNLYWYRQAAGRGLQLLFYSVGIGQISSEVPQNLSASRPQDRQFILSSKKLLLSDSGFYLCAWSDTTGTSNQPQHFGDGTRLSIL.

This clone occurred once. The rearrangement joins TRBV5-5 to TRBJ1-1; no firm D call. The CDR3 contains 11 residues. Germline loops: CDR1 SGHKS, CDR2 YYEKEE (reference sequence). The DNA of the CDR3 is TGTGCGAGCGCGTTTGCGTCTGAAGCTTTCTTT. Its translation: CASAFASEAFF. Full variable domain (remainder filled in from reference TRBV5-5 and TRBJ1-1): DAGVTQSPTHLIKTRGQQVTLRCSPISGHKSVSWYQQVLGQGPQFIFQYYEKEERGRGNFPDRFSARQFPNYSSELNVNALLLGDSALYLCASAFASEAFFGQGTRLTVV.

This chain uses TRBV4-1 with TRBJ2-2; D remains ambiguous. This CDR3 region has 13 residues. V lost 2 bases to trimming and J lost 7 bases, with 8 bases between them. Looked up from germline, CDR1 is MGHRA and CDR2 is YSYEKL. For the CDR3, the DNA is TGCGCCAGCAGCCAAAAGCAGATCGGGGAGCTGTTTTTT. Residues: CASSQKQIGELFF.

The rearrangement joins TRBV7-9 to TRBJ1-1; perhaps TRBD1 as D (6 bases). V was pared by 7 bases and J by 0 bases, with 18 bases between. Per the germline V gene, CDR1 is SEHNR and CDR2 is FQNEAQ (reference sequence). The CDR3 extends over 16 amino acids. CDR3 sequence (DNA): TGTGCCAGCACCCCCGGTTATACAGGGTTGAACACTGAAGCTTTCTTT. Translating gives CASTPGYTGLNTEAFF.

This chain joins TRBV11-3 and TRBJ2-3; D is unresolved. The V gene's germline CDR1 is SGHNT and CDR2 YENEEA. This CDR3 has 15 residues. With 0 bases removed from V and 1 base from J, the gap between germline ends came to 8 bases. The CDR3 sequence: CASSLDGVRTDTQYF. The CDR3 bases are TGTGCCAGCAGCTTAGATGGTGTACGCACAGATACGCAGTATTTT.

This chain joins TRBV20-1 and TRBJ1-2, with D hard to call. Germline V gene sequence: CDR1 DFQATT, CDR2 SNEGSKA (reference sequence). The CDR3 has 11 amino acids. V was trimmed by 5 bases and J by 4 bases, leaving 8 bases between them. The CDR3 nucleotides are TGCAGTGCTTGGCAAGGCTATGGCTACACCTTC. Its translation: CSAWQGYGYTF.

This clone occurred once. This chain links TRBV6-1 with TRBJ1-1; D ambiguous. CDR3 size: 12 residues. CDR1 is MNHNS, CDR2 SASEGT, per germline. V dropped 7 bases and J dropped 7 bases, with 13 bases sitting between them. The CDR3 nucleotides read TGTGCCAGCACTGACTTAAACCTTGAAGCTTTCTTT. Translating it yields CASTDLNLEAFF.

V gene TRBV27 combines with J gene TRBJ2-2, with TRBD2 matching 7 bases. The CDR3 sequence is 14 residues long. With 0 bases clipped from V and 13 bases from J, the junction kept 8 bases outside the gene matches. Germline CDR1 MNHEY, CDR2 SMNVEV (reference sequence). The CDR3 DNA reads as TGTGCCAGCAGTTTATCGAGCCTAGCGGAAGTGCTGTTTTTT. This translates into CASSLSSLAEVLFF.